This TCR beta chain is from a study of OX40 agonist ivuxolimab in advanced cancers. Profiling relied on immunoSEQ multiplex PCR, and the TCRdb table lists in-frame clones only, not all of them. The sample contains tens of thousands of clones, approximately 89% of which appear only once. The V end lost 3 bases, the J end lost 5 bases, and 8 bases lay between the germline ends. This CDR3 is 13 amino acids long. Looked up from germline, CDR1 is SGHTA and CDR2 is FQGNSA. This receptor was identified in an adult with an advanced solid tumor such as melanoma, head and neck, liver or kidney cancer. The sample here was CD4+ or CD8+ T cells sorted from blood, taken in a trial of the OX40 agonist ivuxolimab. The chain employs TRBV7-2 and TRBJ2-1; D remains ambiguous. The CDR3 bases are TGTGCCAGCAGCTTCGGACCTAACAATGAGCAGTTCTTC. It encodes CASSFGPNNEQFF. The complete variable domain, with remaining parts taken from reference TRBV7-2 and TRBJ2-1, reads GAGVSQSPSNKVTEKGKDVELRCDPISGHTALYWYRQSLGQGLEFLIYFQGNSAPDKSGLPSDRFSAERTGGSVSTLTIQRTQQEDSAVYLCASSFGPNNEQFFGPGTRLTVL.